The clone carrying this T cell receptor beta chain was seen many times. Antigen unknown. This sample stems from a study of T cell repertoires in cytomegalovirus infection. As for the study in general: In the study, CMV epitopes included recently identified HLA-C-restricted and well-studied HLA-B-restricted ones. Findings of the study overall: The ex vivo response showed dominance by HLA-C-restricted CMV-specific TCR beta clonotypes.

TCRdb recomputed calls from the reads with MiXCR, one row per CDR3 protein. This table holds some 38,000 distinct CDR3 sequences, just over 50% found once. The CDR3 covers 14 residues. V gave up 3 bases and J gave up 5 bases, with 10 bases separating them. Germline-derived CDR1 and CDR2 are SGHTA and FQGNSA. Here the sequenced sample was CD8+ T cells from cultured PBMCs, taken from culture after CMV antigen stimulation. The TCR originated in a human donor in good health (CMV status not recorded). Some clones in this sample may be carry-over from other donors' samples. The chain recombines TRBV7-2 with TRBJ1-4, with TRBD1 as a possible D gene (6 bases). The CDR3 loop reads CASSLTGSNEKLFF. The CDR3 DNA reads as TGTGCCAGCAGCTTGACAGGCTCGAATGAAAAACTGTTTTTT.